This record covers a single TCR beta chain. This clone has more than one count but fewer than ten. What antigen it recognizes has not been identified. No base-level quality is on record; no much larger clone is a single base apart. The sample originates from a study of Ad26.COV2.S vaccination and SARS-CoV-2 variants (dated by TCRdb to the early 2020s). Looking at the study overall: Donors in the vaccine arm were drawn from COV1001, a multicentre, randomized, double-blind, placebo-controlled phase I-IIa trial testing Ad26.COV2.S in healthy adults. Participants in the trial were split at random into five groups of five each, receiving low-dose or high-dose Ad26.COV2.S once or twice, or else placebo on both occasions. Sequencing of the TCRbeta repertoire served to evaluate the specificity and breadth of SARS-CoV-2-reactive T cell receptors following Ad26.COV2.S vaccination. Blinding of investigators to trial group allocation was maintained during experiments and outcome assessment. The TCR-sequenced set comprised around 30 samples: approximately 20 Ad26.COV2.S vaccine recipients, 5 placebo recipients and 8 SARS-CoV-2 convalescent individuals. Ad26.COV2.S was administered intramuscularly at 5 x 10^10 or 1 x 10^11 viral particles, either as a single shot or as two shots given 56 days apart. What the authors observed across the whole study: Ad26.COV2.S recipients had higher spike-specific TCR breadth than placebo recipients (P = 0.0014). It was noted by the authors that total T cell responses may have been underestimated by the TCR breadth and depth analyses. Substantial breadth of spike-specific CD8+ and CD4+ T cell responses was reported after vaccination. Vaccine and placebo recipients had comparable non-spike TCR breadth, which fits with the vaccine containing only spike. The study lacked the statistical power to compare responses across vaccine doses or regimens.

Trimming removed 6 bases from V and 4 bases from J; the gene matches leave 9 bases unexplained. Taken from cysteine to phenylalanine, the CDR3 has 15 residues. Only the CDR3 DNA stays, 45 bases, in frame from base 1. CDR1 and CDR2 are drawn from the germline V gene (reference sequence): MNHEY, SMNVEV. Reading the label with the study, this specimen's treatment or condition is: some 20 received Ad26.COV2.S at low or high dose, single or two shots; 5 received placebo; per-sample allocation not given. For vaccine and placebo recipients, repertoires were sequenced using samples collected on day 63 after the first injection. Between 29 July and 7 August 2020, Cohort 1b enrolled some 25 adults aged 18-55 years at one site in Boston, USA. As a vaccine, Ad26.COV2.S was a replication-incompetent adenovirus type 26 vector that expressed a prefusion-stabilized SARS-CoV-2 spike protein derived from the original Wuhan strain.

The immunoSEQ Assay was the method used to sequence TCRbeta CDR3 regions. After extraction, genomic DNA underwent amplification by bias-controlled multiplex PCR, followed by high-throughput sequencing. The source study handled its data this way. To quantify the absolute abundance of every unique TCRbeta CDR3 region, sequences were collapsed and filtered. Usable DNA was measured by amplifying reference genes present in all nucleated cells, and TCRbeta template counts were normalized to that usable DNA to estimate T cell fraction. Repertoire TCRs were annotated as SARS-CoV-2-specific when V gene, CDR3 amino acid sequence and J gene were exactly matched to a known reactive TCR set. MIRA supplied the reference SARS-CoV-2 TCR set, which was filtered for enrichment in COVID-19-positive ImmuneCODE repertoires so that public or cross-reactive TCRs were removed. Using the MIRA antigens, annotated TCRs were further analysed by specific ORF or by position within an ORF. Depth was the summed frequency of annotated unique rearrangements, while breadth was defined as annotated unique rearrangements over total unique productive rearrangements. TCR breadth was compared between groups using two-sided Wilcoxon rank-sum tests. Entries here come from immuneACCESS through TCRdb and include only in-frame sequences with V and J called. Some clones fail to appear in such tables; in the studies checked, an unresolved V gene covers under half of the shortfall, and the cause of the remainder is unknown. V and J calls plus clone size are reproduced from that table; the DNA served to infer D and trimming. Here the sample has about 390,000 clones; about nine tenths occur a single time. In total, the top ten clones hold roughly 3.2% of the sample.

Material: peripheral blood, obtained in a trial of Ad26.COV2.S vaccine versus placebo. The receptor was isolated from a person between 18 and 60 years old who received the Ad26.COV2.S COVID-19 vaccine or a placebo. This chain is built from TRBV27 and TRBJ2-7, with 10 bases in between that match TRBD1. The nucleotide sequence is TGTGCCAGCAGCAGAAAGGGGACAGGGGAGTACGAGCAGTACTTC. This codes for CASSRKGTGEYEQYF.